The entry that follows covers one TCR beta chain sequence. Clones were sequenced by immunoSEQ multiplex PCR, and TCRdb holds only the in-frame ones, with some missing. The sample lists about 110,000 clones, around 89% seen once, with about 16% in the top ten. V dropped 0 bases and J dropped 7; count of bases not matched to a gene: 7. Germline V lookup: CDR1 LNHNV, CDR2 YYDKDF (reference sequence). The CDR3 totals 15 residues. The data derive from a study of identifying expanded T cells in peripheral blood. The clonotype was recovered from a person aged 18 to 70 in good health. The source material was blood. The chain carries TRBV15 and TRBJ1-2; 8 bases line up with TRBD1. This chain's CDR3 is CATSRDRTGFLGYTF. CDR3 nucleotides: TGTGCCACCAGCAGAGATCGGACAGGGTTTCTTGGCTACACCTTC.